This T cell receptor (beta chain) was recorded in a study of T and B cells in COVID-19 patients. The CDR3 contains 14 residues. The germline V and J ends were trimmed by 6 bases and 2 bases, with 14 bases remaining between them. From blood, roughly 220-550 ng of genomic DNA served as TRB template. TRB rearrangements were amplified by multiplex PCR with BIOMED2 TRB-A/B primers. From the multiplex PCR reads, TCRdb called clonotypes with MiXCR, one entry per CDR3 protein. The table has some 7,800 distinct CDR3 sequences, roughly 24% seen once; the top ten hold about 6.5%. In its sample, this clonotype ranks as medium-sized.

Sequencing was done on a sample of blood. The TCR comes from a human donor who had recovered from COVID-19. The J gene is TRBJ2-7, the V gene TRBV12-3 or TRBV12-4, with D possibly being TRBD1 or TRBD2 (5 bases each). CDR3 residues: CASSPGTATYEQYF. The CDR3, as DNA: TGTGCCAGCAGCCCAGGGACGGCTACCTACGAGCAGTACTTC.